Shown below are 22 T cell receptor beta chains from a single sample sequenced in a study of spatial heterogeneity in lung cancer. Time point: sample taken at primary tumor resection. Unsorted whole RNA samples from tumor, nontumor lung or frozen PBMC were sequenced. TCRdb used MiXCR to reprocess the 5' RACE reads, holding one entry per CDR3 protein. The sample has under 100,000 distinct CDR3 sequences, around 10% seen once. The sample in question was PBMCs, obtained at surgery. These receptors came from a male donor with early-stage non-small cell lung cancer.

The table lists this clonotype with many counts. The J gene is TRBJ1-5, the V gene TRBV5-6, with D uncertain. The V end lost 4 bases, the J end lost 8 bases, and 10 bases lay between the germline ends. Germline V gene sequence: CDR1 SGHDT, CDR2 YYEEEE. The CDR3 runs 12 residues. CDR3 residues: CASSLEGKPQHF. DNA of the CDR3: TGTGCCAGCAGCCTGGAGGGTAAGCCCCAGCATTTT.

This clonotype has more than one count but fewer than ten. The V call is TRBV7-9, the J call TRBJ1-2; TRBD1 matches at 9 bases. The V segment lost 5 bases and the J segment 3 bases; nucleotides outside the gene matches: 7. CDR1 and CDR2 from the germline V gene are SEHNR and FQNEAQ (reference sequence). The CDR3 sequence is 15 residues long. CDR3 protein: CASSGPDRGDYGYTF. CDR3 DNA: TGTGCCAGCAGCGGGCCGGACAGGGGAGACTATGGCTACACCTTC.

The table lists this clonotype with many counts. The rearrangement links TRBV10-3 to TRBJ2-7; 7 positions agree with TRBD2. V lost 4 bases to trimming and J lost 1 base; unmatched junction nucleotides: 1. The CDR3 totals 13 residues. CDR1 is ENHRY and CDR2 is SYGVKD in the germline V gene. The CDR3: CAISGTRSYEQYF. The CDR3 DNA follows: TGTGCCATCAGTGGGACTAGATCCTACGAGCAGTACTTC.

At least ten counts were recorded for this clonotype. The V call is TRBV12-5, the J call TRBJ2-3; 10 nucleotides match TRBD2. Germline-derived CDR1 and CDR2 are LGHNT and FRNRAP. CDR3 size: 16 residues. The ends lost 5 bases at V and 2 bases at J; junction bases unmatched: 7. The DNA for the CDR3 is TGTGCTAGTGGTAGTACCGGGACTAGCGCCACAGATACGCAGTATTTT. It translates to CASGSTGTSATDTQYF.

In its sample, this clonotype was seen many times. CDR3 DNA: TGTGCCACCAGCAGAGATTCCGGGACTAGCGTTTACTACAATGAGCAGTTCTTC. This codes for CATSRDSGTSVYYNEQFF. The chain has TRBV15 and TRBJ2-1, with 10 bases fitting TRBD2. The trim removed 0 bases at V and 3 bases at J, leaving 8 bases unmatched. The CDR3 contains 18 residues. Germline V gene sequence: CDR1 LNHNV, CDR2 YYDKDF (reference sequence).

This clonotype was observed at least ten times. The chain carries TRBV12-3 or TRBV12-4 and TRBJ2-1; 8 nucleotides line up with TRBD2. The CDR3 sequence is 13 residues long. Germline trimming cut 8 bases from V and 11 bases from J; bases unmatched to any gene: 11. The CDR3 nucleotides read TGTGCCAGCGGGGAACTAGCGGCCCGGCAGCAGTTCTTC. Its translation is CASGELAARQQFF.

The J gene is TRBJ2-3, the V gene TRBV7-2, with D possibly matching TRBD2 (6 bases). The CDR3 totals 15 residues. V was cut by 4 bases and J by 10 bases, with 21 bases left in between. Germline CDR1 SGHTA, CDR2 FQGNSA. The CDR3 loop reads CASSSPSPAGGAQYF. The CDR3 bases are TGTGCCAGCAGCTCTCCGTCCCCCGCCGGAGGGGCGCAGTATTTT.

Here the CDR3 reads CSVKGVTGELFF. CDR3 DNA sequence: TGCAGCGTGAAAGGTGTCACCGGGGAGCTGTTTTTT. This rearrangement joins TRBV29-1 to TRBJ2-2; D is unresolved. Trimming cost V 6 bases and J 4 bases, with 9 bases left between them. The CDR3 totals 12 residues. The V gene's germline CDR1 is SQVTM and CDR2 ANQGSEA.

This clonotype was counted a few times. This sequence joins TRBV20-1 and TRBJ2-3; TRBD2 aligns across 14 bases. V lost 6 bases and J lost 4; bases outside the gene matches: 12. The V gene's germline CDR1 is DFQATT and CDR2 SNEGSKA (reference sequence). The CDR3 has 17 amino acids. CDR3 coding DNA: TGCAGTGCCCTCCTTACGACTAGCGGGAGGGCCCCAGATACGCAGTATTTT. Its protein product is CSALLTTSGRAPDTQYF.

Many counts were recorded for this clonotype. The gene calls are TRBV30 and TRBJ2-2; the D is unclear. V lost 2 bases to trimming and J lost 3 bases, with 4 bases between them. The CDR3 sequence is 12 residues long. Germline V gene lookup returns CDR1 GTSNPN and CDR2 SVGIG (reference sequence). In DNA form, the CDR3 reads TGTGCCTGGAGTTATGACACCGGGGAGCTGTTTTTT. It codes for CAWSYDTGELFF. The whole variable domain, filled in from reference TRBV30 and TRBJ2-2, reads SQTIHQWPATLVQPVGSPLSLECTVEGTSNPNLYWYRQAAGRGLQLLFYSVGIGQISSEVPQNLSASRPQDRQFILSSKKLLLSDSGFYLCAWSYDTGELFFGEGSRLTVL.

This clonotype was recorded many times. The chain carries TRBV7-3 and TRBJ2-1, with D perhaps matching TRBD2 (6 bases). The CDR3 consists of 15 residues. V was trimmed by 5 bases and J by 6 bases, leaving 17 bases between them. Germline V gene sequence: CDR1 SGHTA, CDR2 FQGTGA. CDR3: CASSPRGSQVNEQFF. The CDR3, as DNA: TGTGCCAGCAGCCCCCGGGGGAGCCAAGTCAATGAGCAGTTCTTC.

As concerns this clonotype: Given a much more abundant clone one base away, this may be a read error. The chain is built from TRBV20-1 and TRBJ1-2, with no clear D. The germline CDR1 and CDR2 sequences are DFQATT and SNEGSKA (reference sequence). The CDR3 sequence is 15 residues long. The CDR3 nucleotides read TGCAGTGCTAGGGATTTGACAAGGTTTTCCTATGGCTACCCCTTC. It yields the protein CSARDLTRFSYGYPF.

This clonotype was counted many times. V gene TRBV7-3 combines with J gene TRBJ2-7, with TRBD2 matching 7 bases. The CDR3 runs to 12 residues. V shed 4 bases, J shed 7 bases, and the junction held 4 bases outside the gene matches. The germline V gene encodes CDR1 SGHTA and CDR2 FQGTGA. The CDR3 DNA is TGTGCCAGCAGCTCGAGGGAGGGTGAGCAGTACTTC. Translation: CASSSREGEQYF.

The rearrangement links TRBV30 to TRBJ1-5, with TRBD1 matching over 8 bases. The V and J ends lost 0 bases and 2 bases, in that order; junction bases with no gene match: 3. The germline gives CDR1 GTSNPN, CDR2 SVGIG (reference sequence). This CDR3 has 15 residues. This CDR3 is CAWSVDRVGNQPQHF. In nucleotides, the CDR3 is TGTGCCTGGAGTGTGGACAGGGTTGGCAATCAGCCCCAGCATTTT.

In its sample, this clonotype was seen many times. The CDR3 DNA follows: TGCGCCAGCAGTGGTGGCGGGGCTAGCGGGAGGCCGAACACCGGGGAGCTGTTTTTT. Its translation: CASSGGGASGRPNTGELFF. The rearrangement joins TRBV10-1 to TRBJ2-2, with 11 bases matching TRBD2. This CDR3 contains 19 residues. Germline-derived CDR1 and CDR2 are WNHNN and SYGVQD (reference sequence). After removal of 4 bases from V and 0 bases from J, the junction contained 10 bases not matched to a gene.

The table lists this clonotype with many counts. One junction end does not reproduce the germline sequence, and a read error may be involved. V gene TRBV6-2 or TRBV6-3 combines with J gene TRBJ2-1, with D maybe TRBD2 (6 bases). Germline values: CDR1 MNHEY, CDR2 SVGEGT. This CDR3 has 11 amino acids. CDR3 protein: CASSRSGPTLF. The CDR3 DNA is TGTGCCAGCAGCCGAAGCGGGCCCACACTCTTC.

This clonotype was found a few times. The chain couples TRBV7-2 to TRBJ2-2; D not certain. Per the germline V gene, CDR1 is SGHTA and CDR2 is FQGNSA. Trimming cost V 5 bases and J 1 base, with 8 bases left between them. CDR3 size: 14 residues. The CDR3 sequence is CASSPSLNTGELFF. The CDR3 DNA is TGTGCCAGCAGCCCCTCCTTGAACACCGGGGAGCTGTTTTTT. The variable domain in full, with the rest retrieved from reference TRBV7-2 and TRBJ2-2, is GAGVSQSPSNKVTEKGKDVELRCDPISGHTALYWYRQSLGQGLEFLIYFQGNSAPDKSGLPSDRFSAERTGGSVSTLTIQRTQQEDSAVYLCASSPSLNTGELFFGEGSRLTVL.

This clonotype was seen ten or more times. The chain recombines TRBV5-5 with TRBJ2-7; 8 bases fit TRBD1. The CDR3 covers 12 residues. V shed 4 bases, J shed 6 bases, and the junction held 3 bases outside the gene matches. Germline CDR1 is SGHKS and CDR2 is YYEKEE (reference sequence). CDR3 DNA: TGTGCCAGCAGCCGGACAGGGATCGAGCAGTACTTC. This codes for CASSRTGIEQYF.

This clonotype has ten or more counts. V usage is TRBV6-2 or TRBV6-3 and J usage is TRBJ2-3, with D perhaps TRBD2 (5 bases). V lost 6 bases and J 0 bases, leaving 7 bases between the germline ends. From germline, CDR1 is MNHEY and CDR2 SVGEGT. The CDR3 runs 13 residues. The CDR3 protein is CASRTTSTDTQYF. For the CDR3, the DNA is TGTGCCAGCAGGACTACTAGCACAGATACGCAGTATTTT.

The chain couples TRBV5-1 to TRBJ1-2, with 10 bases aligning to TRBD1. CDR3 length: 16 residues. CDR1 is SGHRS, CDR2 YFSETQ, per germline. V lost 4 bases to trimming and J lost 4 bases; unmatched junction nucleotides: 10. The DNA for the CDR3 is TGCGCCAGCAGCACCCTGGACAGGGGGAAGAGCTATGGCTACACCTTC. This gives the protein CASSTLDRGKSYGYTF.

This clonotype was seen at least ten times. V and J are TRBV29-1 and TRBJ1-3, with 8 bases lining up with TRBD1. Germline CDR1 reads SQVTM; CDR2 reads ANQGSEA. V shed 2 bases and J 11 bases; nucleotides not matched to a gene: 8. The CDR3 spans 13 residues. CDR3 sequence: CSVEPKRQGPIYF. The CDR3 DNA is TGCAGCGTTGAACCTAAACGACAGGGGCCCATATATTTT. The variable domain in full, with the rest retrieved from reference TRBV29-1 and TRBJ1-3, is SAVISQKPSRDICQRGTSLTIQCQVDSQVTMMFWYRQQPGQSLTLIATANQGSEATYESGFVIDKFPISRPNLTFSTLTVSNMSPEDSSIYLCSVEPKRQGPIYFGEGSWLTVV.

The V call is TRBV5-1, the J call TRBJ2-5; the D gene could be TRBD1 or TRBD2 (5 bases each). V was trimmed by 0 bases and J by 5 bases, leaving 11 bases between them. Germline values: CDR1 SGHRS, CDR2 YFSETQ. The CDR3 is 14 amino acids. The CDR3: CASSLEGREETQYF. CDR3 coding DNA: TGCGCCAGCAGCTTGGAAGGCAGGGAGGAGACCCAGTACTTC. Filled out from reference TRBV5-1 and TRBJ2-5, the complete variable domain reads KAGVTQTPRYLIKTRGQQVTLSCSPISGHRSVSWYQQTPGQGLQFLFEYFSETQRNKGNFPGRFSGRQFSNSRSEMNVSTLELGDSALYLCASSLEGREETQYFGPGTRLLVL.